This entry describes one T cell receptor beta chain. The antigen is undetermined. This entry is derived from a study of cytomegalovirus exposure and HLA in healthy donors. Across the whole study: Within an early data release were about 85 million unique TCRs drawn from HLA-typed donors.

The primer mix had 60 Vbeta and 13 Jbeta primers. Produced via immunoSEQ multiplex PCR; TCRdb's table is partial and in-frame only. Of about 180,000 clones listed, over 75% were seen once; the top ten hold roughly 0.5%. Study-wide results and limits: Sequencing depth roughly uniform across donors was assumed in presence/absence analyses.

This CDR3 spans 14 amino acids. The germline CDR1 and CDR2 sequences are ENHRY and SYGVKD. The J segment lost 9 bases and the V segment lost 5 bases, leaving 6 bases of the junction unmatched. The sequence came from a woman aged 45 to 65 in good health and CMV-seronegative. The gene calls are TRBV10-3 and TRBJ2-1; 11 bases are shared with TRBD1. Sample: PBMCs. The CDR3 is CAISNGQGAFEQFF. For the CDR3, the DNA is TGTGCCATCAGTAACGGACAGGGGGCATTTGAGCAGTTCTTC.